This TCR beta chain was obtained from a study of early T cells in non-severe SARS-CoV-2 infection. This clonotype came up many times. One entry per CDR3 protein, called by TCRdb with MiXCR from the 5' RACE reads. This sample has about 27,000 distinct CDR3 sequences, with approximately 4% found just once. The specimen was whole blood. The sequence came from an adult who was a healthcare worker with PCR-confirmed SARS-CoV-2 infection or an uninfected control (not recorded which).

CDR3 loop: CASSPYRVSGANVLTF. DNA for the CDR3: TGTGCCAGCAGCCCCTACAGGGTCTCTGGGGCCAACGTCCTGACTTTC. The chain combines TRBV3-1 with TRBJ2-6; D perhaps matches TRBD1 (6 bases). The V gene's germline CDR1 is LGHDT and CDR2 YNNKEL (reference sequence). V was shortened by 4 bases and J by 0 bases, with 10 bases between the two germline ends. The CDR3 is 16 residues long.